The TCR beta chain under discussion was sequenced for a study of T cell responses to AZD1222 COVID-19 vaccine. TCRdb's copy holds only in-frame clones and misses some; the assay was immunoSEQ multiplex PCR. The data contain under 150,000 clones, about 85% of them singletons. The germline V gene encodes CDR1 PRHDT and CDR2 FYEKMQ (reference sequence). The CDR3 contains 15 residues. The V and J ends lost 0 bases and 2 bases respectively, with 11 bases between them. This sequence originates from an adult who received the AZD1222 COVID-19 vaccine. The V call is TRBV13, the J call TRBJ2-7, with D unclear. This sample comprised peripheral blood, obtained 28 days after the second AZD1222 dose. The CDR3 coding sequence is TGTGCCAGCAGCTTAGGCCCACAGAGGACCTACGAGCAGTACTTC. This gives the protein CASSLGPQRTYEQYF.